The 23 T cell receptor beta chains given below trace back to one sample, sequenced in a study of shared clonotypes between healthy human individuals. The table came from immunoSEQ multiplex PCR; TCRdb's copy has only in-frame clones and leaves some out. The profile shows 2 million or so clones, 95% of them singletons. The sample taken for sequencing was naive CD4+ T cells sorted from blood. Subset reported: CD45RA+ positively selected. The receptor source for this set is a man aged 18 to 35 in good health.

Here the CDR3 reads CASSADRSVGSYEQYF. Written as DNA, the CDR3 is TGCGCCAGCAGCGCCGACAGATCCGTTGGCTCCTACGAGCAGTACTTC. J is TRBJ2-7 and V is TRBV5-1; D might be TRBD1 (5 bases). The CDR3 sequence is 16 residues long. Germline V CDR1 and CDR2: SGHRS, YFSETQ. Trimming left V 4 bases short and J 0 bases short, with 17 bases between.

Comments on this clone: At the DNA level, this CDR3 is encoded by other sequences in the same sample as well. The J gene is TRBJ2-5, the V gene TRBV2; D possibly corresponds to TRBD2 (5 bases). With 4 bases removed from V and 5 bases from J, the gap between germline ends came to 8 bases. Looked up from germline, CDR1 is SNHLY and CDR2 is FYNNEI. The CDR3 has 12 residues. CDR3: CASSVTGETQYF. CDR3 nucleotides: TGTGCCAGCAGTGTAACGGGGGAGACCCAGTACTTC.

The chain links TRBV18 to TRBJ1-4, with a possible D match to TRBD1 (6 bases). Per the germline V gene, CDR1 is KGHSH and CDR2 is LQKENI. Trimming left V 3 bases short and J 6 bases short, with 17 bases between. The length of the CDR3 is 16 residues. In nucleotides, the CDR3 is TGTGCCAGCTCACCTATGACAGGACAATTGCATGAAAAACTGTTTTTT. Its translation: CASSPMTGQLHEKLFF. Full variable domain (rest looked up from reference TRBV18 and TRBJ1-4): NAGVMQNPRHLVRRRGQEARLRCSPMKGHSHVYWYRQLPEEGLKFMVYLQKENIIDESGMPKERFSAEFPKEGPSILRIQQVVRGDSAAYFCASSPMTGQLHEKLFFGSGTQLSVL.

This rearrangement joins TRBV28 to TRBJ2-3; a weak D match, TRBD1 (5 bases). Per the germline V gene, CDR1 is MDHEN and CDR2 is SYDVKM. The CDR3 consists of 12 residues. V shed 7 bases and J shed 7 bases, with 12 bases lying between them. This CDR3 is CASTSGLNTQYF. DNA for the CDR3: TGTGCCAGCACCTCAGGGTTAAATACGCAGTATTTT.

V gene TRBV10-3 combines with J gene TRBJ2-7, with 8 bases fitting TRBD1. CDR1 and CDR2 from the germline V gene are ENHRY and SYGVKD. CDR3 length: 16 residues. V shed 2 bases, J shed 2 bases, and the junction held 8 bases outside the gene matches. The CDR3 here is CAISEAGQDWTYEQYF. The CDR3 bases are TGTGCCATCAGTGAGGCGGGACAGGACTGGACCTACGAGCAGTACTTC.

This rearrangement joins TRBV19 to TRBJ1-2; D uncertain. Trimming removed 4 bases at V and 3 bases at J, with 18 bases between. CDR3 length: 16 residues. CDR1 is LNHDA and CDR2 is SQIVND in the germline V gene (reference sequence). The CDR3 here is CASSTYLRATHYGYTF. In nucleotides, the CDR3 is TGTGCCAGTAGTACCTACCTCAGAGCGACCCACTATGGCTACACCTTC.

The rearrangement joins TRBV30 to TRBJ2-3; D uncertain. The CDR3 totals 13 residues. Germline V CDR1 and CDR2: GTSNPN, SVGIG (reference sequence). Trimming removed 5 bases from V and 2 bases from J, with 11 bases in between. This chain's CDR3 is CAWGQPPTDTQYF. The CDR3 DNA reads as TGTGCCTGGGGCCAGCCTCCCACAGATACGCAGTATTTT.

This rearrangement joins TRBV5-1 to TRBJ2-7, with TRBD1 matching over 8 bases. The ends lost 2 bases at V and 7 bases at J; junction bases unmatched: 11. This CDR3 comprises 15 residues. Looked up from germline, CDR1 is SGHRS and CDR2 is YFSETQ. CDR3 loop: CASSFSGQGAWEQYF. DNA of the CDR3: TGCGCCAGCAGCTTTTCCGGTCAGGGGGCCTGGGAGCAGTACTTC.

This chain joins TRBV28 and TRBJ1-1; the D is unclear. Germline CDR1 and CDR2: MDHEN and SYDVKM. The CDR3 totals 15 residues. V dropped 4 bases and J dropped 1 base, with 13 bases sitting between them. As DNA, the CDR3 is TGTGCCAGCAGTTCCTCATGGGGTCGGAACACTGAAGCTTTCTTT. It specifies CASSSSWGRNTEAFF.

The chain has TRBV6-1 and TRBJ2-1; D is uncertain. This CDR3 is 15 amino acids long. The V gene's germline CDR1 is MNHNS and CDR2 SASEGT. Trimming left V 7 bases short and J 0 bases short, with 13 bases between. DNA for the CDR3: TGTGCCAGCAAGAGCGACCCGATCTCCTACAATGAGCAGTTCTTC. It encodes CASKSDPISYNEQFF.

Worth noting for this clone: Other DNA sequences in this sample translate to the same CDR3. This chain joins TRBV7-9 and TRBJ2-7; D ambiguous. This CDR3 comprises 12 residues. CDR1 and CDR2 from the germline V gene are SEHNR and FQNEAQ (reference sequence). V was pared by 1 base and J by 2 bases, with 3 bases between. This CDR3 is CASSLGAYEQYF. The DNA of the CDR3 is TGTGCCAGCAGCTTAGGTGCCTACGAGCAGTACTTC.

As to this clone: This CDR3 is also generated by other DNA sequences in the sample. This chain joins TRBV29-1 and TRBJ2-3; D is unresolved. The CDR3 loop spans 14 amino acids. Germline CDR1 reads SQVTM; CDR2 reads ANQGSEA. V lost 1 base to trimming and J lost 0 bases, with 8 bases between them. The CDR3 region is CSVEGRLSTDTQYF. The CDR3 DNA reads as TGCAGCGTTGAAGGGAGACTTAGCACAGATACGCAGTATTTT.

The chain links TRBV19 to TRBJ1-6; D is unresolved. V was cut by 6 bases and J by 7 bases, with 16 bases left in between. CDR1 and CDR2 (germline): LNHDA, SQIVND (reference sequence). The CDR3 is made up of 15 amino acids. CDR3 in DNA: TGTGCCAGTAGCTACCTACAAGGGCGGAATTCACCCCTCCACTTT. Its protein product is CASSYLQGRNSPLHF.

This chain joins TRBV9 and TRBJ2-3, with 7 bases that match TRBD2. Germline trimming cut 5 bases from V and 1 base from J; bases unmatched to any gene: 10. CDR1 is SGDLS and CDR2 is YYNGEE in the germline V gene. This CDR3 region has 16 residues. The CDR3 here is CASSQFGGEGTDTQYF. The CDR3 DNA follows: TGTGCCAGCAGTCAATTTGGGGGGGAGGGCACAGATACGCAGTATTTT. The variable domain in full, with the rest retrieved from reference TRBV9 and TRBJ2-3, is DSGVTQTPKHLITATGQRVTLRCSPRSGDLSVYWYQQSLDQGLQFLIQYYNGEERAKGNILERFSAQQFPDLHSELNLSSLELGDSALYFCASSQFGGEGTDTQYFGPGTRLTVL.

The chain recombines TRBV30 with TRBJ2-1; 14 nucleotides agree with TRBD2. The CDR3 extends over 17 amino acids. The V segment lost 1 base and the J segment 4 bases; nucleotides outside the gene matches: 6. CDR1 and CDR2 (germline): GTSNPN, SVGIG (reference sequence). CDR3 residues: CAWSEKTSGGAYNEQFF. CDR3 nucleotides: TGTGCCTGGAGTGAGAAGACTAGCGGGGGGGCATACAATGAGCAGTTCTTC.

CDR3 nucleotides: TGTGCCAGCAGCCGGGGGGACAGGGTGAACACTGAAGCTTTCTTT. Amino acids: CASSRGDRVNTEAFF. This chain joins TRBV5-4 and TRBJ1-1, with 9 bases identical to TRBD1. The germline V gene has CDR1 SGHNT and CDR2 YYREEE (reference sequence). Trimming removed 4 bases from V and 0 bases from J; junction bases left unmatched: 4. This CDR3 has 15 residues.

This rearrangement joins TRBV15 to TRBJ2-7; D is uncertain. The CDR3 covers 14 residues. Trimming took off 3 bases at V and 7 bases at J, with 16 bases between the two ends. Germline V gives CDR1 LNHNV, CDR2 YYDKDF (reference sequence). CDR3 amino acids: CATSRTPQKDEQYF. The CDR3 DNA follows: TGTGCCACCAGCAGGACGCCACAGAAGGATGAGCAGTACTTC.

This chain links TRBV19 with TRBJ1-1, with D tentatively TRBD1 (6 bases). The ends were cut back, 10 bases at V and 0 bases at J, with 15 bases in the middle. CDR1 is LNHDA and CDR2 is SQIVND in the germline V gene (reference sequence). CDR3 length: 14 amino acids. The CDR3 spells CATKEQGLNTEAFF. The DNA for the CDR3 is TGTGCCACAAAGGAACAGGGATTGAACACTGAAGCTTTCTTT. Based on the CDR3 plus reference TRBV19 and TRBJ1-1, the full variable domain is DGGITQSPKYLFRKEGQNVTLSCEQNLNHDAMYWYRQDPGQGLRLIYYSQIVNDFQKGDIAEGYSVSREKKESFPLTVTSAQKNPTAFYLCATKEQGLNTEAFFGQGTRLTVV.

This clone has a single count. The CDR3 loop is CASSTPSLGAQDGTQYF. The CDR3 DNA is TGTGCCAGTAGTACCCCCTCCCTAGGGGCTCAAGATGGGACCCAGTACTTC. V and J are TRBV19 and TRBJ2-5, with TRBD1 as a possible D gene (5 bases). CDR1 LNHDA and CDR2 SQIVND come from the germline V gene (reference sequence). The CDR3 runs 17 residues. Trimming removed 4 bases at V and 7 bases at J, with 25 bases between. Full variable domain (remainder filled in from reference TRBV19 and TRBJ2-5): DGGITQSPKYLFRKEGQNVTLSCEQNLNHDAMYWYRQDPGQGLRLIYYSQIVNDFQKGDIAEGYSVSREKKESFPLTVTSAQKNPTAFYLCASSTPSLGAQDGTQYFGPGTRLLVL.

The chain joins TRBV2 to TRBJ2-7; TRBD1 aligns across 9 bases. The ends lost 7 bases at V and 1 base at J; junction bases unmatched: 5. CDR1 and CDR2 (germline): SNHLY, FYNNEI. The CDR3 is made up of 14 amino acids. For the CDR3, the DNA is TGTGCCAGCACACCGGGACAGGGATCCTACGAGCAGTACTTC. Translating gives CASTPGQGSYEQYF.

The chain joins TRBV28 to TRBJ2-2, with D unclear. Between the trimmed V and J ends, which lost 6 bases and 10 bases, there was a span of 21 bases. CDR1 is MDHEN and CDR2 is SYDVKM in the germline V gene. This CDR3 contains 15 residues. CDR3 nucleotide sequence: TGTGCCAGCAGGGGCAGGACCGAGCCAACTATGGAGCTGTTTTTT. Encoded protein: CASRGRTEPTMELFF.

This rearrangement joins TRBV4-1 to TRBJ2-3, with a tentative D call TRBD2 (5 bases). CDR3 length equals 16 residues. Deletions cut 0 bases from V and 0 bases from J, with 10 bases between. CDR1 is MGHRA, CDR2 YSYEKL, per germline. The DNA for the CDR3 is TGCGCCAGCAGCCAAGAGTCGTGGGAGAGCACAGATACGCAGTATTTT. Its translation is CASSQESWESTDTQYF.

CDR3 sequence: CASSLDVEQFF. In DNA form, the CDR3 reads TGTGCCAGCAGCTTAGATGTTGAGCAGTTCTTC. The V and J genes are TRBV5-6 and TRBJ2-1; D call uncertain. This CDR3 has 11 amino acids. Germline V CDR1 and CDR2: SGHDT, YYEEEE. V was clipped by 2 bases and J by 9 bases, with 6 bases between them.